What follows are 2 T cell receptor beta chains derived from one specimen sequenced in a study of radiotherapy plus CTLA-4 blockade in lung cancer. The protocol was immunoSEQ multiplex PCR, while the TCRdb copy is restricted to in-frame clones and leaves out a portion. Of 25,000 to 30,000 clones listed, roughly 71% are singletons. Here the sequenced sample was peripheral blood, taken from a patient treated with radiotherapy plus ipilimumab. The receptors originated from a human donor with non-small cell lung cancer that progressed on radiotherapy plus ipilimumab.

The chain couples TRBV27 to TRBJ2-1, with TRBD2 matching over 8 bases. This CDR3 comprises 14 residues. V lost 5 bases, J lost 10 bases, and 10 bases stayed unmatched. The germline CDR1 and CDR2 sequences are MNHEY and SMNVEV (reference sequence). CDR3 sequence: CASSPGTSGIEQFF. The CDR3 bases are TGTGCCAGCAGTCCCGGGACTAGTGGTATCGAGCAGTTCTTC.

V is TRBV6-5 and J is TRBJ1-1, with 9 bases that match TRBD1. The junction had 11 bases not matched to a gene; V was cut back by 2 bases and J by 13 bases. Per the germline V gene, CDR1 is MNHEY and CDR2 is SVGAGI. The CDR3 sequence is 14 residues long. The CDR3 DNA is TGTGCCAGCAGTTACCGGGACAGGGCAGGAGGAGGTTTCTTT. This codes for CASSYRDRAGGGFF.